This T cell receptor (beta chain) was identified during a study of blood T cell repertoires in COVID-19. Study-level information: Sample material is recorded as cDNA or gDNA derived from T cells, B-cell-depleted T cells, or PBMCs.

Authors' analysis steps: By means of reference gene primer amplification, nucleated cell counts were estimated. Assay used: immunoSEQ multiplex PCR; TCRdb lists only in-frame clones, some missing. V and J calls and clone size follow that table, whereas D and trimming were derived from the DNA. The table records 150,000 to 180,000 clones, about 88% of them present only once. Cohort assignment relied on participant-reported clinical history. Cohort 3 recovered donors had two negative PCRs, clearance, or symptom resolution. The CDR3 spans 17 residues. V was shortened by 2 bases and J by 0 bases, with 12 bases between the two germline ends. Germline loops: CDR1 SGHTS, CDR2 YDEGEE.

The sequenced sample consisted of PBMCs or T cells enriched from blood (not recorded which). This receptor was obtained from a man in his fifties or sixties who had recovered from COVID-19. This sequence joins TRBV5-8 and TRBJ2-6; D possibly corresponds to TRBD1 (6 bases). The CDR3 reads CASSFYRVISGANVLTF. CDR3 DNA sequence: TGTGCCAGCAGCTTTTACAGGGTAATCTCTGGGGCCAACGTCCTGACTTTC. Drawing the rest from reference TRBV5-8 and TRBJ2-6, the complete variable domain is EAGVTQSPTHLIKTRGQQATLRCSPISGHTSVYWYQQALGLGLQFLLWYDEGEERNRGNFPPRFSGRQFPNYSSELNVNALELEDSALYLCASSFYRVISGANVLTFGAGSRLTVL.